This T cell receptor (beta chain) is from a study of shared clonotypes between healthy human individuals. Background on the study: Each donor's CD4 naive and CD4 memory cells filled three plates apiece, CD8 naive two, and CD8 memory one.

Naive CD8 isolation took CD45RO-negative cells positively selected for CCR7 and excluded terminally differentiated effector memory CD45RA+ cells. Donors included only healthy HIV-negative adults lacking recent acute infections or vaccinations. Once extracted for a subset, genomic DNA was divided evenly among several immunoSEQ plates. The repertoire was sequenced with immunoSEQ multiplex PCR; TCRdb's copy has only in-frame clones and lacks some. The sample lists some 2,100,000 clones, roughly 91% occurring once. This clone turned up a few times. The CDR3 spans 14 residues. Per germline, CDR1 LNHDA and CDR2 SQIVND (reference sequence). V gave up 5 bases and J gave up 4 bases, with 13 bases separating them.

The receptor comes from a man aged 18 to 30 in good health. Some clones in this sample may be carry-over from other donors' samples. Material for sequencing was naive CD8+ T cells from PBMCs. The chain links TRBV19 to TRBJ2-3; D may be TRBD2 (5 bases). The CDR3 DNA is TGTGCCAGTAGTGGCCTGCCGAGGGCAGATACGCAGTATTTT. This gives the protein CASSGLPRADTQYF. Filled out from reference TRBV19 and TRBJ2-3, the complete variable domain reads DGGITQSPKYLFRKEGQNVTLSCEQNLNHDAMYWYRQDPGQGLRLIYYSQIVNDFQKGDIAEGYSVSREKKESFPLTVTSAQKNPTAFYLCASSGLPRADTQYFGPGTRLTVL.